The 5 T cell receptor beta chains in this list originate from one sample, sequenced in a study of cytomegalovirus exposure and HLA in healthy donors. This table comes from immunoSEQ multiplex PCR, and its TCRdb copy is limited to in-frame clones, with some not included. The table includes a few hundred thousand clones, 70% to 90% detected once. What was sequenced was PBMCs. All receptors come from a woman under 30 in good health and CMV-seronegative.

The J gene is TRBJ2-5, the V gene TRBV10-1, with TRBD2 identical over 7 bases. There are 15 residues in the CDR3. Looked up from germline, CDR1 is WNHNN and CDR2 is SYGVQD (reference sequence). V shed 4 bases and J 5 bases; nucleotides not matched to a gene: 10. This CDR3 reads CASSAPGGSGETQYF. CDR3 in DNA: TGCGCCAGCAGTGCTCCGGGAGGCTCAGGGGAGACCCAGTACTTC.

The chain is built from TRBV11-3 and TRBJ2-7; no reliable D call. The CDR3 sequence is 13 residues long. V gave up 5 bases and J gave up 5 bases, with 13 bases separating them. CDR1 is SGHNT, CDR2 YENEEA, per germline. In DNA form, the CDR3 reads TGTGCCAGCAGCCGATCTATTACCCACGAGCAGTACTTC. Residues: CASSRSITHEQYF.

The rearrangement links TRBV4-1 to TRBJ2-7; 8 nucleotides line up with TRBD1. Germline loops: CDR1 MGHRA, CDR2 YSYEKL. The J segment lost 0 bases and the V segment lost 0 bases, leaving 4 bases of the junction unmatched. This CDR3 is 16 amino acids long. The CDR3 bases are TGCGCCAGCAGCCAAGACCTGACAGGGGCCTCCTACGAGCAGTACTTC. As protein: CASSQDLTGASYEQYF.

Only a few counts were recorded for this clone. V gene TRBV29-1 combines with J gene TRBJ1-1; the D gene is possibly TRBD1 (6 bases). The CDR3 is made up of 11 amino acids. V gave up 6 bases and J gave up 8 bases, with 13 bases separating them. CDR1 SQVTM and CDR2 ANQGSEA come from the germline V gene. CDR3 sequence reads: CSVVGGTEAFF. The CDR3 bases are TGCAGCGTCGTGGGGGGGACAGAAGCTTTCTTT.

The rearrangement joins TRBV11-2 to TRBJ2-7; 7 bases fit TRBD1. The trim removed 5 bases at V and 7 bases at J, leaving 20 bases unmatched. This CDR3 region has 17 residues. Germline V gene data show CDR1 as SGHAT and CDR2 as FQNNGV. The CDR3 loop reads CASSPILRARGNGEQYF. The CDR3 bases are TGTGCCAGCAGCCCAATTTTACGGGCCAGGGGGAATGGAGAGCAGTACTTC.